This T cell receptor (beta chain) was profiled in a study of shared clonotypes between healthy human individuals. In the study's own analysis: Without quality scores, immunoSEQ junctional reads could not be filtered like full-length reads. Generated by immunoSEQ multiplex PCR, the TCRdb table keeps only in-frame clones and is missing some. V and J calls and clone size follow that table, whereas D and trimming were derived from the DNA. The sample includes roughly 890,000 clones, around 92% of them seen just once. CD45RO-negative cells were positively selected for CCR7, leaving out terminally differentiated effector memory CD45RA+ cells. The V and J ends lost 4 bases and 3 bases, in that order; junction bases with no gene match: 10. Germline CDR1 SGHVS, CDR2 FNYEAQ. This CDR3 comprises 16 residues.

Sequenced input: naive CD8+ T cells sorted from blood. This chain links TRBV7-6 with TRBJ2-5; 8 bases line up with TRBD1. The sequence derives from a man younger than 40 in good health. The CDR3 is CASSSHRADREETQYF. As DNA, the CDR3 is TGTGCCAGCAGCTCCCACAGGGCGGACAGGGAAGAGACCCAGTACTTC. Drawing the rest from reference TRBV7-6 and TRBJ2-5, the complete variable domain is GAGVSQSPRYKVTKRGQDVALRCDPISGHVSLYWYRQALGQGPEFLTYFNYEAQQDKSGLPNDRFSAERPEGSISTLTIQRTEQRDSAMYRCASSSHRADREETQYFGPGTRLLVL.